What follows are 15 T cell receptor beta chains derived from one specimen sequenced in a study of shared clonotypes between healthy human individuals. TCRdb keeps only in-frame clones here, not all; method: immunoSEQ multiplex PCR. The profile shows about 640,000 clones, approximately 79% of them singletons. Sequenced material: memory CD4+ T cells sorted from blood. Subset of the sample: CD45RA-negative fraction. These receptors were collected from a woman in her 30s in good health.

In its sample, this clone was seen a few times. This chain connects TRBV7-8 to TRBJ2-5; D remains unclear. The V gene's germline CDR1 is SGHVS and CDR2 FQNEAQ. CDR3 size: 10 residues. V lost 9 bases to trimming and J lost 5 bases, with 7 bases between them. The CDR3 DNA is TGTGCCAGTTCGAGGGAGACCCAGTACTTC. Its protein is CASSRETQYF.

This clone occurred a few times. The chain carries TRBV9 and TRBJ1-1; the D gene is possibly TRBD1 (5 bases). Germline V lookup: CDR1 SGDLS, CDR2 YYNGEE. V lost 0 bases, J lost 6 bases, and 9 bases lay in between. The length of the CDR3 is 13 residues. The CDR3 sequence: CASSVGGSSEAFF. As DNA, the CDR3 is TGTGCCAGCAGCGTAGGGGGCAGTTCTGAAGCTTTCTTT.

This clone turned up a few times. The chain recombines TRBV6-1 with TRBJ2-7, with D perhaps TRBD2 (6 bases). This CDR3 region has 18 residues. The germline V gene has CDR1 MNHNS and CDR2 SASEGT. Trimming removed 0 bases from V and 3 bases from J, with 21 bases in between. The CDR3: CASSEALRTGGLYYEQYF. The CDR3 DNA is TGTGCCAGCAGTGAAGCGCTTCGTACCGGGGGACTCTACTACGAGCAGTACTTC.

The CDR3 nucleotides are TGTGCCAGCGGATATTGGACAGGAACTAATGAAAAACTGTTTTTT. It translates to CASGYWTGTNEKLFF. The chain employs TRBV28 and TRBJ1-4, with 7 bases identical to TRBD1. The V segment lost 8 bases and the J segment 1 base; nucleotides outside the gene matches: 7. CDR1 MDHEN and CDR2 SYDVKM come from the germline V gene. This CDR3 spans 15 amino acids.

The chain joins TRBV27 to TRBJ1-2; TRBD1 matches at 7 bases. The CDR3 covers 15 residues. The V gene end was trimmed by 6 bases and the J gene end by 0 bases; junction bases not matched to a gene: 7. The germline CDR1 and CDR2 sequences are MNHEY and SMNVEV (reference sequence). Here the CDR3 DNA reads TGTGCCAGCAGCGACCGGACAGGAGCTAACTATGGCTACACCTTC. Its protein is CASSDRTGANYGYTF.

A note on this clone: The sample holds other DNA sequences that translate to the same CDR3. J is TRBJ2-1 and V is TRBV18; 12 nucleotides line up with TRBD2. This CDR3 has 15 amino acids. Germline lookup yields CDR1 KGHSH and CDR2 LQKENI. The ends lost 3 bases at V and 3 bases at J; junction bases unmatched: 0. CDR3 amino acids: CASSPGLAGYNEQFF. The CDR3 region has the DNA TGTGCCAGCTCACCGGGACTAGCGGGCTACAATGAGCAGTTCTTC. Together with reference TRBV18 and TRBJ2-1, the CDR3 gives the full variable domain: NAGVMQNPRHLVRRRGQEARLRCSPMKGHSHVYWYRQLPEEGLKFMVYLQKENIIDESGMPKERFSAEFPKEGPSILRIQQVVRGDSAAYFCASSPGLAGYNEQFFGPGTRLTVL.

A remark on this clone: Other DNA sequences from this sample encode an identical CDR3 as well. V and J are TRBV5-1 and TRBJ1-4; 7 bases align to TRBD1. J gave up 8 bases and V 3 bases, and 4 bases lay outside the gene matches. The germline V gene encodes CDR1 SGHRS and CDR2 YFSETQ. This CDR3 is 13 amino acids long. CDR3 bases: TGCGCCAGCAGCTCACGGACAGGCGAAAAACTGTTTTTT. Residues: CASSSRTGEKLFF.

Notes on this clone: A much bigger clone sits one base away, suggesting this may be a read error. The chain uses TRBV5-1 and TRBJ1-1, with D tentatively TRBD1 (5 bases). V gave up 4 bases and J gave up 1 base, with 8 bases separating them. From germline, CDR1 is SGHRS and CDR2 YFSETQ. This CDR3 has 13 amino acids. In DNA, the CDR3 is TGCGCCAGCAGCGAAGGGGAGAACACTGAAGCTTTCTTT. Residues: CASSEGENTEAFF.

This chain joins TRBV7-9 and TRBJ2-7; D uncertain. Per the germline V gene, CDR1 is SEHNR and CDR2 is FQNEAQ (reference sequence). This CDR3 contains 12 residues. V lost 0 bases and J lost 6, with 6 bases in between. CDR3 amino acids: CASSLAVSEQYF. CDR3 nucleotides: TGTGCCAGCAGCTTAGCGGTCTCCGAGCAGTACTTC.

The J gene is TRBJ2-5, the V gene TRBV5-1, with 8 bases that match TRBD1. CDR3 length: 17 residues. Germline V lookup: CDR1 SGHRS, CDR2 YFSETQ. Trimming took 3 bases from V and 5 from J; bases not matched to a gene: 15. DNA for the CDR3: TGCGCCAGCAGCTACGGTCCCGGGACAGGTTTTAAGGAGACCCAGTACTTC. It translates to CASSYGPGTGFKETQYF.

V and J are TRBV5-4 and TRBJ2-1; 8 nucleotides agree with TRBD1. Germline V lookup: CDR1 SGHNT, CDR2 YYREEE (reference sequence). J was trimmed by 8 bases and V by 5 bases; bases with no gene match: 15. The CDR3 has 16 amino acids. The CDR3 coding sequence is TGTGCCAGCAGGGGGGGTTATGGACAGGGATCCGATGAGCAGTTCTTC. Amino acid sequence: CASRGGYGQGSDEQFF.

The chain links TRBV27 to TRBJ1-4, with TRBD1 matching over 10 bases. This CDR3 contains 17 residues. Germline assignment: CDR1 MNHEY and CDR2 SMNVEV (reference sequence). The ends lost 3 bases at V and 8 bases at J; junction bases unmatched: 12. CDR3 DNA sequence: TGTGCCAGCAGTTTGAATCCACGGACAGGGGGAGGGGAAAAACTGTTTTTT. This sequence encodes CASSLNPRTGGGEKLFF.

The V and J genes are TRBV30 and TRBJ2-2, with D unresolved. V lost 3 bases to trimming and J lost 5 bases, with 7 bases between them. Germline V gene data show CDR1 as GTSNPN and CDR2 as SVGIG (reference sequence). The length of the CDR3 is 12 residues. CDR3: CAWRVVTGELFF. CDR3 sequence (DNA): TGTGCCTGGAGGGTAGTGACCGGGGAGCTGTTTTTT.

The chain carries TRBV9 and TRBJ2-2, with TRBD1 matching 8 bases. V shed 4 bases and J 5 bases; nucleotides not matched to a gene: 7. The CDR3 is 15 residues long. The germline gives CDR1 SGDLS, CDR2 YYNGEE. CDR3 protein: CASSPRQGRTGELFF. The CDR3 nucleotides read TGTGCCAGCAGCCCCCGACAGGGGCGGACCGGGGAGCTGTTTTTT.

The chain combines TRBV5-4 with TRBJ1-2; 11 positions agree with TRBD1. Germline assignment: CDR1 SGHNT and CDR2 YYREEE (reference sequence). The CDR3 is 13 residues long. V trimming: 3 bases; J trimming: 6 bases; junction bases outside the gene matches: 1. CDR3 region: CASSWTGGNGYTF. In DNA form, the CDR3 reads TGTGCCAGCAGCTGGACAGGGGGCAATGGCTACACCTTC.